Sequencing of this T cell receptor (beta chain) was carried out in a study of graft-versus-host responses after intestinal transplantation. The data were produced by immunoSEQ multiplex PCR, yet TCRdb's version contains in-frame clones alone and is incomplete. The data contain tens of thousands of clones, around 81% of them singletons. Graft specimens yielded both intraepithelial and lamina propria lymphocytes. This CDR3 contains 20 residues. The receptor comes from a human patient who received an intestinal transplant, so some T cells may come from the graft donor. The chain combines TRBV21-1 with TRBJ2-5; the D call of TRBD2 is as the table states it, not checked on the DNA. The better agreement between TRBJ2-7 and the DNA end casts doubt on the J call. TRBV21-1 is a documented pseudogene. The sequencing here drew on ileum tissue, taken 12 days after intestinal transplant. CDR3 DNA: TGTGCAGAACCGAGGGGCCCCGCCGGGACTAGCGGGGTTTGCTCCTACGAGCAGTACTTC. This translates into CAEPRGPAGTSGVCSYEQYF.